The 10 T cell receptor beta chains reported below all come from one sample, sequenced in a study of T cells in Graves' hyperthyroidism and ophthalmopathy. It was RNA transcripts that yielded the amplified TCR beta CDR3 regions. An initial round of RT-PCR targeting the TCR CDR3 relied on the HTBI primer set. One entry per CDR3 protein results from TCRdb running MiXCR on the multiplex PCR reads. The data hold under 650,000 distinct CDR3 sequences, with about 17% observed a single time. The sample consisted of blood. These receptors were obtained from a woman in her twenties or thirties with Graves' hyperthyroidism.

This clonotype appeared many times. The chain recombines TRBV7-9 with TRBJ2-3, with D possibly matching TRBD1 (7 bases). The germline gives CDR1 SEHNR, CDR2 FQNEAQ (reference sequence). The CDR3 extends over 14 amino acids. V shed 6 bases and J shed 5 bases, with 15 bases lying between them. The CDR3 coding sequence is TGTGCCAGCAGTGGGGGGCAGGGGGAAGATACGCAGTATTTT. Protein: CASSGGQGEDTQYF.

Many counts were recorded for this clonotype. The chain links TRBV20-1 to TRBJ2-1, with 10 nucleotides matching TRBD2. The V segment lost 2 bases and the J segment 3 bases; nucleotides outside the gene matches: 4. The CDR3 length is 15 residues. Germline V CDR1 and CDR2: DFQATT, SNEGSKA (reference sequence). In DNA form, the CDR3 reads TGCAGTGCTAGAACCCTAGCGGGAGACTACAATGAGCAGTTCTTC. Amino acid sequence: CSARTLAGDYNEQFF.

This clonotype turned up a few times. This chain joins TRBV7-8 and TRBJ1-1, with D possibly matching TRBD1 (5 bases). Germline V CDR1 and CDR2: SGHVS, FQNEAQ. The CDR3 is 15 amino acids. V was clipped by 1 base and J by 4 bases, with 13 bases between them. CDR3 sequence reads: CASSLEGTGGTEAFF. The DNA of the CDR3 is TGTGCCAGCAGCTTAGAAGGCACGGGGGGCACTGAAGCTTTCTTT.

This clonotype was counted many times. The chain is built from TRBV20-1 and TRBJ2-7; 8 bases fit TRBD1. The V segment lost 0 bases and the J segment 2 bases; nucleotides outside the gene matches: 9. The CDR3 consists of 16 residues. Germline V gives CDR1 DFQATT, CDR2 SNEGSKA (reference sequence). This CDR3 reads CSAREGQGLSTYEQYF. CDR3 sequence (DNA): TGCAGTGCTAGAGAAGGACAGGGTCTTTCCACCTACGAGCAGTACTTC.

This clonotype turned up a few times. The chain is built from TRBV7-9 and TRBJ2-1; 11 nucleotides agree with TRBD2. The CDR3 runs to 16 residues. In germline, CDR1 is SEHNR, CDR2 FQNEAQ (reference sequence). J lost 0 bases, V lost 11 bases, and 9 bases had no gene match. The CDR3 loop reads CAVLRLAGSSYNEQFF. CDR3 in DNA: TGTGCCGTGCTGAGACTAGCGGGGAGCTCCTACAATGAGCAGTTCTTC.

In its sample, this clonotype was seen many times. This chain joins TRBV7-2 and TRBJ2-2; TRBD2 might be the D (6 bases). The CDR3 totals 14 residues. CDR1 and CDR2 (germline): SGHTA, FQGNSA. Trimming stripped 3 bases from V and 2 bases from J, with 7 bases between. CDR3 residues: CASSLTSNTGELFF. In nucleotides, the CDR3 is TGTGCCAGCAGCTTGACTAGTAACACCGGGGAGCTGTTTTTT.

This chain connects TRBV10-3 to TRBJ2-1; TRBD2 agrees at 9 bases. Losses at the gene ends were 4 bases for V and 1 base for J; bases not matched to a gene: 5. This CDR3 is built from 16 residues. Germline V gives CDR1 ENHRY, CDR2 SYGVKD. CDR3 sequence: CAISADSGSSYNEQFF. The CDR3 DNA is TGTGCCATCAGTGCCGATAGCGGGAGTTCCTACAATGAGCAGTTCTTC.

This clonotype was recorded many times. The J gene is TRBJ2-7, the V gene TRBV7-3; 11 nucleotides match TRBD2. J was trimmed by 6 bases and V by 2 bases; bases with no gene match: 9. Germline values: CDR1 SGHTA, CDR2 FQGTGA. CDR3 size: 16 residues. The CDR3 bases are TGTGCCAGCAGCTTATCTTCCGGGACTAGCGGAGGCGAGCAGTACTTC. It encodes CASSLSSGTSGGEQYF.

This clonotype was seen more than once but under ten times. The genes are TRBV3-1 and TRBJ1-4, with 11 bases aligning to TRBD1. Trimming at V came to 4 bases and at J to 7 bases, leaving 8 bases not matched to a gene. Germline CDR1 is LGHDT and CDR2 is YNNKEL (reference sequence). This CDR3 has 16 residues. As DNA, the CDR3 is TGTGCCAGCAGCCCTTGGCGAGGGACAGGGGGTGAAAAACTGTTTTTT. Translation: CASSPWRGTGGEKLFF.

This clonotype appeared many times. The chain uses TRBV6-5 and TRBJ2-5; D ambiguous. From germline, CDR1 is MNHEY and CDR2 SVGAGI. This CDR3 has 15 amino acids. V lost 3 bases to trimming and J lost 4 bases, with 15 bases between them. Here the CDR3 reads CASSYTTPEGETQYF. As DNA, the CDR3 is TGTGCCAGCAGTTATACCACTCCTGAAGGAGAGACCCAGTACTTC.